This T cell receptor beta chain was observed in a study of T cell changes during pregnancy in multiple sclerosis. This clone was seen only a few times. The method was immunoSEQ multiplex PCR; TCRdb's version includes in-frame clones alone and lacks a portion of them. The sample lists some 60,000 clones, roughly 90% occurring once. Deletions cut 1 base from V and 6 bases from J, with 8 bases between. CDR1 and CDR2 (germline): SGHKS, YYEKEE (reference sequence). The CDR3 loop spans 14 amino acids. The receptor was isolated from a female donor in good health, enrolled as a control in a pregnancy study. The sequences come from peripheral blood, collected in the second trimester of pregnancy. This chain uses TRBV5-5 with TRBJ1-6, with a tentative D call TRBD1 (6 bases). The chain's CDR3 is CASSLQGPNSPLHF. The CDR3, as DNA: TGTGCCAGCAGCTTGCAGGGGCCTAATTCACCCCTCCACTTT.